The clone carrying this T cell receptor beta chain was observed at least ten times. This sample is drawn from a study of Graves' ophthalmopathy and Graves' hyperthyroidism. The sequenced template was RNA, covering the TCR beta CDR3 region. An opening RT-PCR round employed HTBI primers and preceded a second-round multiplex PCR. TCRdb called the multiplex PCR reads again in MiXCR, with one record for every CDR3 protein. The sample carries approximately 500,000 distinct CDR3 sequences, about 15% recorded once. Other autoimmune diseases, uncontrolled infections, pregnancy and lactation each led to patient exclusion. The V and J ends lost 0 bases and 4 bases respectively, with 6 bases between them. Per germline, CDR1 DFQATT and CDR2 SNEGSKA (reference sequence). The CDR3 is made up of 12 amino acids.

This chain connects TRBV20-1 to TRBJ2-5, with no clear D. This sequence originates from a woman in her twenties or thirties with Graves' ophthalmopathy. The sequencing sample was made of blood. The CDR3 spells CSAREHGETQYF. CDR3 in DNA: TGCAGTGCTAGAGAACATGGAGAGACCCAGTACTTC.